This T cell receptor (beta chain) appears in the sequencing data of a study of T cells in Graves' hyperthyroidism and ophthalmopathy. Findings and caveats of the study: Researchers found most expanded thyroid clonotypes above 0.001 in blood as well.

This CDR3 has 14 residues. Germline V gives CDR1 SEHNR, CDR2 FQNEAQ (reference sequence). Trimming took 4 bases from V and 2 from J, leaving 12 bases between them. This clonotype turned up a few times. The antigen is unknown. RNA transcripts gave rise to amplified TCR beta CDR3 regions. RT-PCR in the first round (using the HTBI primer set) targeted the TCR CDR3. TCRdb processed the multiplex PCR reads anew with MiXCR; each CDR3 protein has one entry. The table shows just under 750,000 distinct CDR3 sequences, with roughly a third occurring only once. Each diagnosis was grounded in clinical symptoms, serum thyroxine and TRAb, thyroid ultrasound, and orbital computed tomography.

The chain is built from TRBV7-9 and TRBJ2-7; D is perhaps TRBD1 or TRBD2 (5 bases each). Sequencing was done on a sample of blood. The clonotype originates from a woman aged 40 to 50 with Graves' hyperthyroidism. CDR3 protein: CASSYGTAAYEQYF. CDR3 DNA: TGTGCCAGCAGCTACGGGACGGCTGCCTACGAGCAGTACTTC. Using reference TRBV7-9 and TRBJ2-7 for the parts outside the CDR3, the full variable domain is DTGVSQNPRHKITKRGQNVTFRCDPISEHNRLYWYRQTLGQGPEFLTYFQNEAQLEKSRLLSDRFSAERPKGSFSTLEIQRTEQGDSAMYLCASSYGTAAYEQYFGPGTRLTVT.